The rows below give T cell receptor beta chains drawn from one sample of a study of blood T cell repertoires in COVID-19. Assay used: immunoSEQ multiplex PCR; TCRdb lists only in-frame clones, some missing. Counted here are about 170,000 clones, 85% to 90% occurring once; the ten biggest clones make up 2% to 2.5%. Sequencing was carried out using peripheral blood. The receptors shown here come from a man aged 50-60 years who had recovered from COVID-19. Both conserved end residues are part of each CDR3. D genes are given only for firm matches. Clone size is stated in some rows and not others, as once, few, many or a class when expanded.

CDR3 DNA: TGCAGCGTTCGGAGGCAGGACTACGAGCAGTACTTC
CDR3 protein: CSVRRQDYEQYF
V gene: TRBV29-1
CDR3 length: 12
J gene: TRBJ2-7
D gene: -
clone size: -

CDR3 DNA: TGTGCCAGTAGTGATACAGGGACTGGAAACACCATATATTTT
CDR3 protein: CASSDTGTGNTIYF
V gene: TRBV19
CDR3 length: 14
J gene: TRBJ1-3
D gene: -
clone size: -

CDR3 DNA: TGTGCCACCAGTGATTCAGGTAGGGGTAACGAGCAGTACTTC
CDR3 protein: CATSDSGRGNEQYF
V gene: TRBV24-1
CDR3 length: 14
J gene: TRBJ2-7
D gene: -
clone size: -

CDR3 DNA: TGTGCCAGCAGGACAGGGGATAATTCACCCCTCCACTTT
CDR3 protein: CASRTGDNSPLHF
V gene: TRBV27
CDR3 length: 13
J gene: TRBJ1-6
D gene: TRBD1
clone size: -

CDR3 DNA: TGTGCCACCAGTGACGTTAACAGGGGGAATGGCTACACCTTC
CDR3 protein: CATSDVNRGNGYTF
V gene: TRBV24-1
CDR3 length: 14
J gene: TRBJ1-2
D gene: TRBD1
clone size: -

CDR3 DNA: TGTGCCAGCAGTGCCGGGACAGAGAGCTCCTACAATGAGCAGTTCTTC
CDR3 protein: CASSAGTESSYNEQFF
V gene: TRBV2
CDR3 length: 16
J gene: TRBJ2-1
D gene: TRBD1
clone size: -

CDR3 DNA: TGTGCCAGCAGTTCCCCCGGGACATTTTTCTACGAGCAGTACTTC
CDR3 protein: CASSSPGTFFYEQYF
V gene: TRBV6-2/TRBV6-3
CDR3 length: 15
J gene: TRBJ2-7
D gene: -
clone size: -

CDR3 DNA: TGTGCCAGCAGCGGGGACTTGCCCCTCGACGAGCAGTACTTC
CDR3 protein: CASSGDLPLDEQYF
V gene: TRBV7-9
CDR3 length: 14
J gene: TRBJ2-7
D gene: -
clone size: -

CDR3 DNA: TGCGCCAGCAGCTTGGAAGGGGTATACGAGCAGTACTTC
CDR3 protein: CASSLEGVYEQYF
V gene: TRBV5-1
CDR3 length: 13
J gene: TRBJ2-7
D gene: -
clone size: -

CDR3 DNA: TGTGCCAGCAGCCCTGGGTTGAGGAACATTCAGTACTTC
CDR3 protein: CASSPGLRNIQYF
V gene: TRBV3-1/TRBV3-2
CDR3 length: 13
J gene: TRBJ2-4
D gene: -
clone size: -

CDR3 DNA: TGTGCCAGCAGCTTCGGGGGACAGGGTGGAGAGACCCAGTACTTC
CDR3 protein: CASSFGGQGGETQYF
V gene: TRBV5-5
CDR3 length: 15
J gene: TRBJ2-5
D gene: TRBD1
clone size: -

CDR3 DNA: TGTGCCAGCTCACAGAAGACAGGGTCCAACACTGAAGCTTTCTTT
CDR3 protein: CASSQKTGSNTEAFF
V gene: TRBV18
CDR3 length: 15
J gene: TRBJ1-1
D gene: TRBD1
clone size: once

CDR3 DNA: TGTGCCAGTAGTTCGACTAGCAGAGGGGCGTACCAAGAGACCCAGTACTTC
CDR3 protein: CASSSTSRGAYQETQYF
V gene: TRBV19
CDR3 length: 17
J gene: TRBJ2-5
D gene: TRBD2
clone size: -

CDR3 DNA: TGTGCCATCAGTGAGTCGGGCGGCGGGAGGTACCAAGAGACCCAGTACTTC
CDR3 protein: CAISESGGGRYQETQYF
V gene: TRBV10-3
CDR3 length: 17
J gene: TRBJ2-5
D gene: TRBD2
clone size: -

CDR3 DNA: TGTGCCATCCGGAGACAGGGGGACACAGATACGCAGTATTTT
CDR3 protein: CAIRRQGDTDTQYF
V gene: TRBV10-3
CDR3 length: 14
J gene: TRBJ2-3
D gene: TRBD1
clone size: -

CDR3 DNA: TGTGCCAGCAGCTTGGTAGGCCAGGGGCACACTGAAGCTTTCTTT
CDR3 protein: CASSLVGQGHTEAFF
V gene: TRBV5-4
CDR3 length: 15
J gene: TRBJ1-1
D gene: -
clone size: -

CDR3 DNA: TGTGCCAGCAGCCTAGAAAGGAATTACGAGCAGTACTTC
CDR3 protein: CASSLERNYEQYF
V gene: TRBV28
CDR3 length: 13
J gene: TRBJ2-7
D gene: -
clone size: -

CDR3 DNA: TGTGCCAGCAGCTTAGCGCAGGGGGCATACACTGAAGCTTTCTTT
CDR3 protein: CASSLAQGAYTEAFF
V gene: TRBV7-9
CDR3 length: 15
J gene: TRBJ1-1
D gene: TRBD1
clone size: once

CDR3 DNA: TGTGCCAGCAGTTTCGCGGGGAGTCGAGGTCAGCCCCAGCATTTT
CDR3 protein: CASSFAGSRGQPQHF
V gene: TRBV28
CDR3 length: 15
J gene: TRBJ1-5
D gene: -
clone size: -

CDR3 DNA: TGTGCCAGCAGCGGAGGCGGGAGGACACATGAGCAGTTCTTC
CDR3 protein: CASSGGGRTHEQFF
V gene: TRBV9
CDR3 length: 14
J gene: TRBJ2-1
D gene: TRBD2
clone size: -

CDR3 DNA: TGTGCCAGCAGCACCCGAGTGGGGCTGGGGGAGCAGTACTTC
CDR3 protein: CASSTRVGLGEQYF
V gene: TRBV9
CDR3 length: 14
J gene: TRBJ2-7
D gene: -
clone size: -

CDR3 DNA: TGTGCCAGCAGCTCCAGCGGGAGGGAGACAGATACGCAGTATTTT
CDR3 protein: CASSSSGRETDTQYF
V gene: TRBV7-3
CDR3 length: 15
J gene: TRBJ2-3
D gene: TRBD2
clone size: -

CDR3 DNA: TGTGCCACCAGTGCGACAGGAGATAGCAATCAGCCCCAGCATTTT
CDR3 protein: CATSATGDSNQPQHF
V gene: TRBV24-1
CDR3 length: 15
J gene: TRBJ1-5
D gene: -
clone size: -

CDR3 DNA: TGTGCCAGCAGCGCGGTAGGCCAAAACAATGAGCAGTTCTTC
CDR3 protein: CASSAVGQNNEQFF
V gene: TRBV28
CDR3 length: 14
J gene: TRBJ2-1
D gene: -
clone size: few

CDR3 DNA: TGTGCCAGCAGCTTAGATACTAGCGGGGGGGCCAGGTTTTTT
CDR3 protein: CASSLDTSGGARFF
V gene: TRBV7-2
CDR3 length: 14
J gene: TRBJ2-2
D gene: TRBD2
clone size: -

CDR3 DNA: TGCGCCAGCAGCTTGGCGGGGGGGAACACTGAAGCTTTCTTT
CDR3 protein: CASSLAGGNTEAFF
V gene: TRBV5-1
CDR3 length: 14
J gene: TRBJ1-1
D gene: -
clone size: -

CDR3 DNA: TGTGCCACCAGTGATTTAGGACAGGGGCTAGAGACCCAGTACTTC
CDR3 protein: CATSDLGQGLETQYF
V gene: TRBV24-1
CDR3 length: 15
J gene: TRBJ2-5
D gene: TRBD1
clone size: once

CDR3 DNA: TGTGCCAGCAGCTTCTACCTCGTCGGGGAGCTGTTTTTT
CDR3 protein: CASSFYLVGELFF
V gene: TRBV28
CDR3 length: 13
J gene: TRBJ2-2
D gene: -
clone size: -

CDR3 DNA: TGTGCCAGTAGAATGTTGACGACGGGACAGGGGGGGTCTGGGGCCAACGTCCTGACTTTC
CDR3 protein: CASRMLTTGQGGSGANVLTF
V gene: TRBV19
CDR3 length: 20
J gene: TRBJ2-6
D gene: TRBD1
clone size: -

CDR3 DNA: TGTGCCAGCAGCTTCACTAGCGAGAGCAACAATGAGCAGTTCTTC
CDR3 protein: CASSFTSESNNEQFF
V gene: TRBV7-2
CDR3 length: 15
J gene: TRBJ2-1
D gene: TRBD2
clone size: -

CDR3 DNA: TGCAGCGTTGCTCCTAAGCGGGAAGGCGAGCAGTACTTC
CDR3 protein: CSVAPKREGEQYF
V gene: TRBV29-1
CDR3 length: 13
J gene: TRBJ2-7
D gene: TRBD2
clone size: few

CDR3 DNA: TGTGCCGCGGGTAGGGGGTTCTACGAGCAGTACTTC
CDR3 protein: CAAGRGFYEQYF
V gene: TRBV6-5
CDR3 length: 12
J gene: TRBJ2-7
D gene: -
clone size: -